This T cell receptor beta chain was recovered during a study of OX40 agonist ivuxolimab in advanced cancers. Background on the study: Those treated in dose escalation had hepatocellular carcinoma, melanoma, renal cell cancer or head and neck cancer. General study results and limits: Clones of CD4+ and CD8+ blood T cells grew by week 6 at doses of 0.1 to 3.0 mg/kg. On average, CD8+ T cells showed a greater number of expanded clones than CD4+.

Here immunoSEQ multiplex PCR was the method, and the copy in TCRdb shows in-frame clones only, minus some. This sample yields 65,000 to 90,000 clones, of which around nine tenths are seen a single time; approximately 0.8% belongs to the top ten. CDR3 length: 15 amino acids. The germline V gene has CDR1 SGHDT and CDR2 YYEEEE. V lost 0 bases and J lost 3, with 7 bases in between. To note about this clone: Its antigen is still unknown.

The chain carries TRBV5-6 and TRBJ1-6; D unclear. The source was CD4+ or CD8+ T cells sorted from blood, collected in a trial of the OX40 agonist ivuxolimab. The receptor's source is an adult with an advanced solid tumor such as melanoma, head and neck, liver or kidney cancer. The CDR3 region has the DNA TGTGCCAGCAGCTTGGGGCTGGACTATAATTCACCCCTCCACTTT. This translates into CASSLGLDYNSPLHF.